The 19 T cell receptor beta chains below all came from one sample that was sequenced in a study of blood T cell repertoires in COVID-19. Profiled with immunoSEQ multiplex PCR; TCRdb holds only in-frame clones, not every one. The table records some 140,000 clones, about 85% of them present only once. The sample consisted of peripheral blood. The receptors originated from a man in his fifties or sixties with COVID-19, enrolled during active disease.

The DNA of the CDR3 is TGCGCCAGCAGTCCAAGACGGGGTGAGGGAACCTATGGCTACACCTTC. Protein sequence: CASSPRRGEGTYGYTF. The chain recombines TRBV4-3 with TRBJ1-2; no definite D call. The germline V gene has CDR1 LGHNA and CDR2 YSLEER. The CDR3 extends over 16 amino acids. Trimming shortened V by 6 bases and J by 4 bases, and 21 bases separated the two germline ends.

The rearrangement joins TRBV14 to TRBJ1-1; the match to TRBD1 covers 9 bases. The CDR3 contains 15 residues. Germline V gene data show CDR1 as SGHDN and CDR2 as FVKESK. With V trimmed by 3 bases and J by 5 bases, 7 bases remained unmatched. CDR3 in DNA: TGTGCCAGCAGCCATGAACAGGGGGCAAGTACTGAAGCTTTCTTT. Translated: CASSHEQGASTEAFF.

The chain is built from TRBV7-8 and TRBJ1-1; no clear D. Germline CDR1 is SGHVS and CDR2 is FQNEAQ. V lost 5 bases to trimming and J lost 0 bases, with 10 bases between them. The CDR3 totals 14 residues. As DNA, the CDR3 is TGTGCCAGCAGCATAAACAGCCTGAACACTGAAGCTTTCTTT. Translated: CASSINSLNTEAFF.

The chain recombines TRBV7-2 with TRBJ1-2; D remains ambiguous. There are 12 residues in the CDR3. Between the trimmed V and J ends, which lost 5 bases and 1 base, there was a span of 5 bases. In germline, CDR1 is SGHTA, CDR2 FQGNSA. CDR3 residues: CASSTVNYGYTF. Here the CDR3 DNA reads TGTGCCAGCAGCACAGTTAACTATGGCTACACCTTC.

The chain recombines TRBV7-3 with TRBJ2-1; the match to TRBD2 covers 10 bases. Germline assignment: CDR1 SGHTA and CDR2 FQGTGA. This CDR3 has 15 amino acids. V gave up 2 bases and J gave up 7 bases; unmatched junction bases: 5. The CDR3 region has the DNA TGTGCCAGCAGCTTAGATAGGGGACTAGCGAATGAGCAGTTCTTC. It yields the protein CASSLDRGLANEQFF.

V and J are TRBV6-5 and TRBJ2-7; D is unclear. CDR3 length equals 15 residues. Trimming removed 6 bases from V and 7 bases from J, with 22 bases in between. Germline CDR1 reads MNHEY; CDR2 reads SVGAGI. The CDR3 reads CASSPNGRQLGEQYF. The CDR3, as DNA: TGTGCCAGCAGCCCCAACGGCCGACAATTAGGAGAGCAGTACTTC.

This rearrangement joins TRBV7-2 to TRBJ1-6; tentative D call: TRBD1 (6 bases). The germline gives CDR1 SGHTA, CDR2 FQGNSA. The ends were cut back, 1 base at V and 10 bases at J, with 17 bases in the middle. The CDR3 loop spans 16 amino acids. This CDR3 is CASSLVPGGQGSPLHF. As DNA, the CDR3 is TGTGCCAGCAGCTTAGTGCCGGGGGGGCAGGGATCACCCCTCCACTTT. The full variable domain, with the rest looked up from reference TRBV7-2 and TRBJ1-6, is GAGVSQSPSNKVTEKGKDVELRCDPISGHTALYWYRQSLGQGLEFLIYFQGNSAPDKSGLPSDRFSAERTGGSVSTLTIQRTQQEDSAVYLCASSLVPGGQGSPLHFGNGTRLTVT.

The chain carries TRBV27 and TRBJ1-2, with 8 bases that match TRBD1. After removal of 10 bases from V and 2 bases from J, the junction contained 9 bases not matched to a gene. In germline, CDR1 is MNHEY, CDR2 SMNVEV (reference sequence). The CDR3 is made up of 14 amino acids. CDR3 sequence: CATRRQGPNYGYTF. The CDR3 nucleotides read TGTGCCACCCGTAGACAGGGGCCCAACTATGGCTACACCTTC.

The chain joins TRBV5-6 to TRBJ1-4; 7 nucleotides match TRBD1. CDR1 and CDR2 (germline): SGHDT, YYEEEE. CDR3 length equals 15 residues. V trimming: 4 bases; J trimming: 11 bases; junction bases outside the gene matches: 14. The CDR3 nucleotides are TGTGCCAGCAGCCTCCGGGACAGAGCACTGGAGAAACTGTTTTTT. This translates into CASSLRDRALEKLFF.

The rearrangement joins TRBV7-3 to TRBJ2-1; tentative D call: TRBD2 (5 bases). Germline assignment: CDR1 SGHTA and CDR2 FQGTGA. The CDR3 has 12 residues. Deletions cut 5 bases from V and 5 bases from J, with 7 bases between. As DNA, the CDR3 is TGTGCCAGCAGCACCGGGGACAATGAGCAGTTCTTC. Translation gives CASSTGDNEQFF.

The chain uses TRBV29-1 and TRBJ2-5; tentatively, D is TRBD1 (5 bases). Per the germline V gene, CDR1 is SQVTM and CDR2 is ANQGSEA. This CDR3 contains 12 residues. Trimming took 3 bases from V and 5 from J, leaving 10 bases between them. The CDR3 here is CSVDRAGETQYF. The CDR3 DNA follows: TGCAGCGTTGACAGGGCTGGGGAGACCCAGTACTTC.

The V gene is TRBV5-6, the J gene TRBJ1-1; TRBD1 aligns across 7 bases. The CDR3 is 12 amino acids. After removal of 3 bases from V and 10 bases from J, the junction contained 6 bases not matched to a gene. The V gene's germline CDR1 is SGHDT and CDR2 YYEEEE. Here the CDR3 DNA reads TGTGCCAGCAGCTCCGACAGGGTGAGAGCTTTCTTT. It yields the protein CASSSDRVRAFF.

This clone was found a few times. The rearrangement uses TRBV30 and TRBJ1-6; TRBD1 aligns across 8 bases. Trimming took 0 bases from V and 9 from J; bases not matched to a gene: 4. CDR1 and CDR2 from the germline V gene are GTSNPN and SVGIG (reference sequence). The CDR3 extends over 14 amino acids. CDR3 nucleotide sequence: TGTGCCTGGAGTGTACGACAGGGGTTTTCACCCCTCCACTTT. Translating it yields CAWSVRQGFSPLHF. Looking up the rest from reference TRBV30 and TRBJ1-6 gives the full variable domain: SQTIHQWPATLVQPVGSPLSLECTVEGTSNPNLYWYRQAAGRGLQLLFYSVGIGQISSEVPQNLSASRPQDRQFILSSKKLLLSDSGFYLCAWSVRQGFSPLHFGNGTRLTVT.

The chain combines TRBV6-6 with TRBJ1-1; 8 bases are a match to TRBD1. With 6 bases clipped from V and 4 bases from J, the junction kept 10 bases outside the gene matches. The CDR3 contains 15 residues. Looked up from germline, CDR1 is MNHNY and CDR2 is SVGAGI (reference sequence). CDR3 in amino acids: CASSPPQGAFTEAFF. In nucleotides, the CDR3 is TGTGCCAGCAGCCCCCCCCAGGGGGCGTTCACTGAAGCTTTCTTT.

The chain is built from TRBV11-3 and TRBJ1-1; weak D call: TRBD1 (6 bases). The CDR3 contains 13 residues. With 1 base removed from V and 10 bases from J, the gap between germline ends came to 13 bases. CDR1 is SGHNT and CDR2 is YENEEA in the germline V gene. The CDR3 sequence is CASSLGQGTRAFF. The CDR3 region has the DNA TGTGCCAGCAGCTTAGGGCAGGGGACTAGAGCTTTCTTT.

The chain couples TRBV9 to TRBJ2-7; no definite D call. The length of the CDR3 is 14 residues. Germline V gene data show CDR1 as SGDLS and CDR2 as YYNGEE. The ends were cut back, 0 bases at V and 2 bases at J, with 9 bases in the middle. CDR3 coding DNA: TGTGCCAGCAGCGTAGGCCTAGTCCCCTACGAGCAGTACTTC. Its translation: CASSVGLVPYEQYF.

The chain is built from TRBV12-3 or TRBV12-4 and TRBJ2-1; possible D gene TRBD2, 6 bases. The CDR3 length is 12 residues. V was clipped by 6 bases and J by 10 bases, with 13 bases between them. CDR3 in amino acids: CASRREKVEQFF. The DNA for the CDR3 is TGTGCCAGCAGACGGGAGAAGGTAGAGCAGTTCTTC.

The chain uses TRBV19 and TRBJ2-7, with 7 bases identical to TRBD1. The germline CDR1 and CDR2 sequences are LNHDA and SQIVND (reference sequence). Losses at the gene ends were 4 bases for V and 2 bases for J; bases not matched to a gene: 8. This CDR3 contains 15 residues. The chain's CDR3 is CASSNPKGATYEQYF. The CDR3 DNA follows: TGTGCCAGTAGTAACCCTAAGGGGGCAACCTACGAGCAGTACTTC.

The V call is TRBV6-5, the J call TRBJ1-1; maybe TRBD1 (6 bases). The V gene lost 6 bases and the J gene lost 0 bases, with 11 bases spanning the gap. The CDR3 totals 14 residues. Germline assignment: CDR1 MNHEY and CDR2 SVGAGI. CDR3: CASRPQGVNTEAFF. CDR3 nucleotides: TGTGCCAGCAGGCCACAGGGAGTGAACACTGAAGCTTTCTTT.